The 3 T cell receptor beta chains in this list originate from one sample, sequenced in a study of cytomegalovirus exposure and HLA in healthy donors. Primers included in the PCR were 60 Vbeta and 13 Jbeta primers. Assay: immunoSEQ multiplex PCR; the TCRdb copy retains only in-frame clones and omits some. This table has some 80,000 clones, over 9% appearing once. Sequencing was performed on PBMCs. Receptors originate from a man aged 55 to 70 in good health and CMV-seropositive.

This chain connects TRBV10-3 to TRBJ2-2; D perhaps matches TRBD2 (6 bases). Germline V gene sequence: CDR1 ENHRY, CDR2 SYGVKD. The germline V and J ends were trimmed by 4 bases and 2 bases, with 8 bases remaining between them. The CDR3 contains 14 residues. The chain's CDR3 is CAISGGINTGELFF. As DNA, the CDR3 is TGTGCCATCAGTGGCGGGATTAACACCGGGGAGCTGTTTTTT.

The chain recombines TRBV5-1 with TRBJ2-1; 10 positions agree with TRBD2. Germline V gene data show CDR1 as SGHRS and CDR2 as YFSETQ. The CDR3 is made up of 15 amino acids. V trimming: 0 bases; J trimming: 3 bases; junction bases outside the gene matches: 0. The CDR3 DNA reads TGCGCCAGCAGCTTGGGACTAGCGGGCTACAATGAGCAGTTCTTC. This encodes CASSLGLAGYNEQFF.

The chain uses TRBV6-5 and TRBJ2-7; TRBD2 is a possible D gene (5 bases). Per germline, CDR1 MNHEY and CDR2 SVGAGI. The CDR3 is 12 residues long. The germline V and J ends were trimmed by 5 bases and 5 bases, with 10 bases remaining between them. CDR3: CASSAEGHEQYF. The CDR3 DNA follows: TGTGCCAGCAGTGCCGAGGGTCACGAGCAGTACTTC.